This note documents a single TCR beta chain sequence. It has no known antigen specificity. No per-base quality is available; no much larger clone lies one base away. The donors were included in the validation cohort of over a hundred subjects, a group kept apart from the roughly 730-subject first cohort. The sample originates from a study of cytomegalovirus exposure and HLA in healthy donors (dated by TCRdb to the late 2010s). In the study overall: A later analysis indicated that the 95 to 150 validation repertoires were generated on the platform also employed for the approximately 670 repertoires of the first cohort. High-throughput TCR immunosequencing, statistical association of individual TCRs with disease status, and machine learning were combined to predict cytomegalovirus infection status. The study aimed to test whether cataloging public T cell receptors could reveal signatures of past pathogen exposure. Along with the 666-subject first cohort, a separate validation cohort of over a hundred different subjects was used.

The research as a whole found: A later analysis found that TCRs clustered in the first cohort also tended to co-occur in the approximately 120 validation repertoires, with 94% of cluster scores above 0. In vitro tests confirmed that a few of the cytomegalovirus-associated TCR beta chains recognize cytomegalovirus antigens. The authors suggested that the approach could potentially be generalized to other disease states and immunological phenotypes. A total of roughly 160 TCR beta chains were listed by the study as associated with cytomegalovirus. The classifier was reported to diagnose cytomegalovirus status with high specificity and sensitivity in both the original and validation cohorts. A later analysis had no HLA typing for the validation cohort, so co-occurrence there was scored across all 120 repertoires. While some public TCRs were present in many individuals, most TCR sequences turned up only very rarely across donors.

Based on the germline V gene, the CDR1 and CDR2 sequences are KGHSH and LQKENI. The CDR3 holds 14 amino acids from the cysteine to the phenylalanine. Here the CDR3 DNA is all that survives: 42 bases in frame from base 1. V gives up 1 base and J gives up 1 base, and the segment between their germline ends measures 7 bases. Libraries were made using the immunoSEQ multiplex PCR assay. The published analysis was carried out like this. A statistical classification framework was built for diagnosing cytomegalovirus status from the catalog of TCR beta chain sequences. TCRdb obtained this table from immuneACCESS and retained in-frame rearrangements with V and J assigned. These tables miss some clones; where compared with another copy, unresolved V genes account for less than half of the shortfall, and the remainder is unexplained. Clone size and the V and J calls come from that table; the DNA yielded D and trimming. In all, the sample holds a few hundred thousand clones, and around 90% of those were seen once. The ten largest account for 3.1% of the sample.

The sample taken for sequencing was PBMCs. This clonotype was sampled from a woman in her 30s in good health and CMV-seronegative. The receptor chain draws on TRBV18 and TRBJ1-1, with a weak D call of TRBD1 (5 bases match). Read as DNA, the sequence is TGTGCCAGCTCACCACGCGGACAGAACACTGAAGCTTTCTTT. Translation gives CASSPRGQNTEAFF.